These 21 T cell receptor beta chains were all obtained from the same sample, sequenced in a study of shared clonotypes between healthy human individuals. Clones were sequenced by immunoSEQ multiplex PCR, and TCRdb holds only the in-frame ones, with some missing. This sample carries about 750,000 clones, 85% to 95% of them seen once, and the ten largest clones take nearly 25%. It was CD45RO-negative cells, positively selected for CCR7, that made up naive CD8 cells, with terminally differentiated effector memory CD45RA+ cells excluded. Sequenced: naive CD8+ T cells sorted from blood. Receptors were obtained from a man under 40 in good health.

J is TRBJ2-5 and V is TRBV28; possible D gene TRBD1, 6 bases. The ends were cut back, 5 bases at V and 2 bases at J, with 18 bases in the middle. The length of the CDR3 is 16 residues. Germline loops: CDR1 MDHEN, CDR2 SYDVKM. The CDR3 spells CASSGTGTLTQETQYF. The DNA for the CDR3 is TGTGCCAGCAGTGGAACCGGGACACTTACTCAAGAGACCCAGTACTTC.

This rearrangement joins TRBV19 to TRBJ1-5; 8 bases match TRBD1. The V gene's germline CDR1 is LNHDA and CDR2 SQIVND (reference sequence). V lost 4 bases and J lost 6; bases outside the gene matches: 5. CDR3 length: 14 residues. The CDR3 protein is CASSTGQGFQPQHF. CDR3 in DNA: TGTGCCAGTAGTACTGGACAGGGTTTTCAGCCCCAGCATTTT.

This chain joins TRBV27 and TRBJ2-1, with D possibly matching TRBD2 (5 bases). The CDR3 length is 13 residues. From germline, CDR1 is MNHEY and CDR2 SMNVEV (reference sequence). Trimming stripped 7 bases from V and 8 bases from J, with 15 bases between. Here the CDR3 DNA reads TGTGCCAGCAATTCGGGAAGCTTACATGAGCAGTTCTTC. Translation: CASNSGSLHEQFF.

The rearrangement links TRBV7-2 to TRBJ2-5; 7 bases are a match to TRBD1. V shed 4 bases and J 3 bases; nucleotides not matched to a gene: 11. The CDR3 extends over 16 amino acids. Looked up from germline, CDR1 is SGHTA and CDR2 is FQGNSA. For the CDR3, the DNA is TGTGCCAGCAGCTCCACACTACAGGGGAGTAAAGAGACCCAGTACTTC. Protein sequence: CASSSTLQGSKETQYF.

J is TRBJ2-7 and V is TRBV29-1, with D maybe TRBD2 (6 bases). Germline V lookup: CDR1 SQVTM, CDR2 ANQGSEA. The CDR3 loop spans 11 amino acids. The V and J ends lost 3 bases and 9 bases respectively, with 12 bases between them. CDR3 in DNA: TGCAGCGTTGATGGAGGGGACGTGCAGTACTTC. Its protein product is CSVDGGDVQYF.

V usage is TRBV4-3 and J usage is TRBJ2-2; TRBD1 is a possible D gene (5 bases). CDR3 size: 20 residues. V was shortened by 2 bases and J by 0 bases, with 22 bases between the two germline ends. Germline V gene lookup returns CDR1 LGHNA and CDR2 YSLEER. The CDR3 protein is CASSQLTKHYQGPNTGELFF. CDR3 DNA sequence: TGCGCCAGCAGCCAACTTACTAAACACTATCAGGGCCCGAACACCGGGGAGCTGTTTTTT.

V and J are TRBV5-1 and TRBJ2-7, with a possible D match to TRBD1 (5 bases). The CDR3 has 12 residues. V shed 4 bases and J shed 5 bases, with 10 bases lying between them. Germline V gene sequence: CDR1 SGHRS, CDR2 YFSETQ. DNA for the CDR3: TGCGCCAGCAGCGAACAAGGGGACGAGCAGTACTTC. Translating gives CASSEQGDEQYF.

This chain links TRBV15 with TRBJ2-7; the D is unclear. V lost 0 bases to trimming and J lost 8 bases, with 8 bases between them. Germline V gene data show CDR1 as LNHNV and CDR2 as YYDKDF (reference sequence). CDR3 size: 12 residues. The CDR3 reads CATSRDLEKQYF. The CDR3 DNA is TGTGCCACCAGCAGAGATTTAGAAAAGCAGTACTTC.

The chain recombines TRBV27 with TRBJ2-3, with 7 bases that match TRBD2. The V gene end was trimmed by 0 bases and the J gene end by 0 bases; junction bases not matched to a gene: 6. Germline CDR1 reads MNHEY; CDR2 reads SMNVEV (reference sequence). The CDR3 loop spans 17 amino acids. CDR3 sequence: CASSLSGLDLSTDTQYF. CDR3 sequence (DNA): TGTGCCAGCAGTTTATCCGGACTAGACCTTAGCACAGATACGCAGTATTTT.

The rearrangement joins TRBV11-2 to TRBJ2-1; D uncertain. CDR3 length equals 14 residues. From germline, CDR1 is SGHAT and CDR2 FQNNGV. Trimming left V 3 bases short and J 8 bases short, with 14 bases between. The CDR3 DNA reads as TGTGCCAGCAGCTTTACACTAAGAGTCGATGAGCAGTTCTTC. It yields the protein CASSFTLRVDEQFF.

CDR3 region: CASSHDGGAEQFF. The CDR3 region has the DNA TGTGCCAGCAGCCACGACGGGGGAGCTGAGCAGTTCTTC. This chain uses TRBV11-2 with TRBJ2-1, with a possible D match to TRBD2 (6 bases). Trimming removed 5 bases at V and 9 bases at J, with 14 bases between. The V gene's germline CDR1 is SGHAT and CDR2 FQNNGV. The CDR3 spans 13 residues.

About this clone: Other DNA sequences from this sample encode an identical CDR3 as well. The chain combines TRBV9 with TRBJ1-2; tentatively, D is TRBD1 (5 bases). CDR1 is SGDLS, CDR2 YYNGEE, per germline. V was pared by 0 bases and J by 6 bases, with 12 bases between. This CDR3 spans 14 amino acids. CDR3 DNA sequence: TGTGCCAGCAGCGTAGGTGGAGGGACTGATGGCTACACCTTC. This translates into CASSVGGGTDGYTF. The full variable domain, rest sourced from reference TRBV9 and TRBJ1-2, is DSGVTQTPKHLITATGQRVTLRCSPRSGDLSVYWYQQSLDQGLQFLIQYYNGEERAKGNILERFSAQQFPDLHSELNLSSLELGDSALYFCASSVGGGTDGYTFGSGTRLTVV.

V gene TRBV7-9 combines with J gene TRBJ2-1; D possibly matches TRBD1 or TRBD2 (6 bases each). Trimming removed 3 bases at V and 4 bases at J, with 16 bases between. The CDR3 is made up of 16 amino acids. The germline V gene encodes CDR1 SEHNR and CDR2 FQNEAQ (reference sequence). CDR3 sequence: CASSFMRGHIYNEQFF. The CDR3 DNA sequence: TGTGCCAGCAGCTTTATGCGGGGACATATTTACAATGAGCAGTTCTTC.

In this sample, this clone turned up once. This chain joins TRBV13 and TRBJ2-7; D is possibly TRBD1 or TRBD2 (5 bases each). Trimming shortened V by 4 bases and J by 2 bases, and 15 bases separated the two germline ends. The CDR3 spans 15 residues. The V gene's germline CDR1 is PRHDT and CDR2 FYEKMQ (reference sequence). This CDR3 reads CASSSSGTATYEQYF. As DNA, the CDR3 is TGTGCCAGCAGCTCATCCGGGACGGCTACCTACGAGCAGTACTTC.

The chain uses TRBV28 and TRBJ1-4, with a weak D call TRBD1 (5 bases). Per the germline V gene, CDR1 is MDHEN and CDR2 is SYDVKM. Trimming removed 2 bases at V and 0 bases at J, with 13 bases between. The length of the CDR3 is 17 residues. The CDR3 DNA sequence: TGTGCCAGCAGTTTAGGGCAGGGTTTTTCAACTAATGAAAAACTGTTTTTT. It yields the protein CASSLGQGFSTNEKLFF.

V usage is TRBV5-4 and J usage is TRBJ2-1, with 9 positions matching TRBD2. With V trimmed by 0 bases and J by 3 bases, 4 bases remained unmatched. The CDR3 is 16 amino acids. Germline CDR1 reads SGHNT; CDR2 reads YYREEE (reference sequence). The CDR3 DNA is TGTGCCAGCAGCTTGGAGACTAGCGGAGGCTACAATGAGCAGTTCTTC. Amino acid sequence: CASSLETSGGYNEQFF. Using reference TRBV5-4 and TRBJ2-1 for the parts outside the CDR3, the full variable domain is ETGVTQSPTHLIKTRGQQVTLRCSSQSGHNTVSWYQQALGQGPQFIFQYYREEENGRGNFPPRFSGLQFPNYSSELNVNALELDDSALYLCASSLETSGGYNEQFFGPGTRLTVL.

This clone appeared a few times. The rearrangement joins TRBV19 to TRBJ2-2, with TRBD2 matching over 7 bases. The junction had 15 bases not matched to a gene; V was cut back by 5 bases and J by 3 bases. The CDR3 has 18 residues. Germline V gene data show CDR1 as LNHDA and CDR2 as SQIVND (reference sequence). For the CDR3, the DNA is TGTGCCAGTAGTCCGAAAGCGGGAAGCCATCTACACACCGGGGAGCTGTTTTTT. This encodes CASSPKAGSHLHTGELFF.

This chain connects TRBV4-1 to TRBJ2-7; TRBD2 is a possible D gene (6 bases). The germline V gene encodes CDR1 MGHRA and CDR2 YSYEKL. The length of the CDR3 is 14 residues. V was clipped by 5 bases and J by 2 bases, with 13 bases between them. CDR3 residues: CASSLGDFPYEQYF. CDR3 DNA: TGCGCCAGCAGCTTAGGGGACTTCCCCTACGAGCAGTACTTC.

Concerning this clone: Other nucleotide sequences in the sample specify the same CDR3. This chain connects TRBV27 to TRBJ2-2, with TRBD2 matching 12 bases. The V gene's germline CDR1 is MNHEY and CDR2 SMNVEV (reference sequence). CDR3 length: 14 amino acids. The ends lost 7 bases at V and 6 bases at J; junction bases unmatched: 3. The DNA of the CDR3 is TGTGCCAGCACGGGACTAGCGGGCGCCGGGGAGCTGTTTTTT. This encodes CASTGLAGAGELFF.

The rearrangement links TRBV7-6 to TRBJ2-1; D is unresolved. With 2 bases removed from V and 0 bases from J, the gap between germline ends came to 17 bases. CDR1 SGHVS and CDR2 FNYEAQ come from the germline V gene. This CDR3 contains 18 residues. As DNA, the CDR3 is TGTGCCAGCAGCTTACTCCCCTTGGCGGCTAGCTCCTACAATGAGCAGTTCTTC. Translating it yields CASSLLPLAASSYNEQFF.

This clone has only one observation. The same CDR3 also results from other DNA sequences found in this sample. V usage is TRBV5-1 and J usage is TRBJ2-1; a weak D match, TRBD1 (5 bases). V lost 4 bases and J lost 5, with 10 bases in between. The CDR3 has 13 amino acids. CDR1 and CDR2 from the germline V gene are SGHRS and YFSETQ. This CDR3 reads CASSPGQNNEQFF. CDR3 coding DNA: TGCGCCAGCAGCCCAGGACAAAACAATGAGCAGTTCTTC.